Presented here are 24 T cell receptor beta chains from one specimen sequenced in a study of blood T cell repertoires in COVID-19. Assay used: immunoSEQ multiplex PCR; TCRdb lists only in-frame clones, some missing. The sample shows approximately 170,000 clones, roughly 84% of them seen only once. The sequencing input was peripheral blood. The receptors here all came from a woman older than 75 with active or convalescent COVID-19.

The chain links TRBV19 to TRBJ2-2; TRBD2 agrees at 10 bases. J gave up 5 bases and V 5 bases, and 5 bases lay outside the gene matches. The CDR3 is 15 amino acids. The germline gives CDR1 LNHDA, CDR2 SQIVND (reference sequence). CDR3 DNA sequence: TGTGCCAGTAGTCGGACTAGCGGAACGACCGGGGAGCTGTTTTTT. It translates to CASSRTSGTTGELFF.

CDR3 DNA sequence: TGTGCCAGCAGGGGGCAGTATGGATTTTTGTCGCCTGGCTACACCTTC. Encoded protein: CASRGQYGFLSPGYTF. V gene TRBV9 combines with J gene TRBJ1-2; TRBD1 is a possible D gene (5 bases). Trimming cost V 5 bases and J 7 bases, with 24 bases left between them. Germline CDR1 SGDLS, CDR2 YYNGEE. This CDR3 is built from 16 residues.

The count of this clone is one. The genes are TRBV24-1 and TRBJ2-7; 7 bases line up with TRBD2. With V trimmed by 5 bases and J by 6 bases, 9 bases remained unmatched. CDR3 size: 14 residues. Germline CDR1 is KGHDR and CDR2 is SFDVKD. CDR3 sequence reads: CATSGEGRSAEQYF. In DNA form, the CDR3 reads TGTGCCACCAGTGGGGAGGGCCGTTCGGCCGAGCAGTACTTC.

This rearrangement joins TRBV18 to TRBJ2-7; 7 positions match TRBD2. The germline V gene encodes CDR1 KGHSH and CDR2 LQKENI. The length of the CDR3 is 15 residues. V dropped 2 bases and J dropped 3; count of bases not matched to a gene: 7. CDR3 region: CASSPRRASGYEQYF. As DNA, the CDR3 is TGTGCCAGCTCACCAAGAAGGGCTAGCGGCTACGAGCAGTACTTC.

This chain connects TRBV11-2 to TRBJ2-1, with D possibly being TRBD1 (5 bases). Germline assignment: CDR1 SGHAT and CDR2 FQNNGV. There are 14 residues in the CDR3. V lost 6 bases and J 5 bases, leaving 14 bases between the germline ends. This chain's CDR3 is CASRSRQGDNEQFF. The CDR3 nucleotides read TGTGCCAGCAGGTCTCGGCAGGGCGACAATGAGCAGTTCTTC.

The chain links TRBV11-2 to TRBJ2-1; TRBD2 aligns across 12 bases. Per the germline V gene, CDR1 is SGHAT and CDR2 is FQNNGV. J gave up 3 bases and V 5 bases, and 2 bases lay outside the gene matches. The CDR3 runs to 15 residues. CDR3: CASSETSGSYNEQFF. Here the CDR3 DNA reads TGTGCCAGCAGCGAGACTAGCGGGAGCTACAATGAGCAGTTCTTC.

J is TRBJ2-3 and V is TRBV5-4; D ambiguous. CDR3 length equals 15 residues. Germline loops: CDR1 SGHNT, CDR2 YYREEE (reference sequence). V was shortened by 0 bases and J by 2 bases, with 10 bases between the two germline ends. The CDR3 sequence: CASSLEPTYTDTQYF. In DNA, the CDR3 is TGTGCCAGCAGCTTGGAGCCCACCTACACAGATACGCAGTATTTT.

CDR3 in DNA: TGCGCCAGCAGGAACGGGATCGGGGAGCAGTACTTC. It is translated as CASRNGIGEQYF. V gene TRBV5-1 combines with J gene TRBJ2-7; D is perhaps TRBD2 (5 bases). Looked up from germline, CDR1 is SGHRS and CDR2 is YFSETQ. V lost 5 bases and J lost 7, with 13 bases in between. The CDR3 runs 12 residues.

The chain links TRBV3-1 (or the pseudogene TRBV3-2) to TRBJ2-2, with 8 bases lining up with TRBD2. Germline loops: CDR1 LGHDT, CDR2 YNNKEL (reference sequence). This CDR3 has 17 residues. Germline trimming cut 3 bases from V and 2 bases from J; bases unmatched to any gene: 8. The CDR3 spells CASSHLPGLANTGELFF. CDR3 bases: TGTGCCAGCAGCCATCTCCCCGGACTAGCCAACACCGGGGAGCTGTTTTTT.

The V and J genes are TRBV5-1 and TRBJ1-1; TRBD1 aligns across 9 bases. Germline V CDR1 and CDR2: SGHRS, YFSETQ. With V trimmed by 0 bases and J by 5 bases, 5 bases remained unmatched. CDR3 length: 15 residues. CDR3 sequence: CASSLEQGAHTEAFF. The CDR3, as DNA: TGCGCCAGCAGCTTGGAACAGGGGGCGCATACTGAAGCTTTCTTT.

The chain recombines TRBV6-6 with TRBJ2-1, with D perhaps TRBD1 (6 bases). Germline CDR1 and CDR2: MNHNY and SVGAGI (reference sequence). The V end was cut by 7 bases, the J end by 8 bases, with 21 bases between. The CDR3 runs 15 residues. The CDR3 region is CASTFDRTDFDEQFF. The CDR3, as DNA: TGTGCCAGCACCTTCGACAGGACCGATTTCGATGAGCAGTTCTTC.

The chain links TRBV12-3 or TRBV12-4 to TRBJ1-5; 7 bases align to TRBD1. The CDR3 has 12 residues. J was trimmed by 6 bases and V by 6 bases; bases with no gene match: 2. The CDR3 DNA is TGTGCCAGCAGCTACAGGGGTCAGCCCCAGCATTTT. It is translated as CASSYRGQPQHF.

The chain combines TRBV11-2 with TRBJ2-5; D may be TRBD2 (5 bases). In germline, CDR1 is SGHAT, CDR2 FQNNGV. Trimming removed 5 bases at V and 3 bases at J, with 10 bases between. The CDR3 loop spans 13 amino acids. The CDR3 reads CASSPGNKETQYF. The CDR3 DNA reads TGTGCCAGCAGCCCCGGGAATAAAGAGACCCAGTACTTC.

The V call is TRBV6-1, the J call TRBJ2-5, with 8 bases aligning to TRBD2. Germline V gene sequence: CDR1 MNHNS, CDR2 SASEGT. The CDR3 has 16 amino acids. With V trimmed by 0 bases and J by 4 bases, 7 bases remained unmatched. As DNA, the CDR3 is TGTGCCAGCAGTGAAGCCGACGGGAGGGACGTAGAGACCCAGTACTTC. It translates to CASSEADGRDVETQYF.

This clone is medium-sized. The rearrangement joins TRBV5-6 to TRBJ2-7, with D perhaps matching TRBD1 (6 bases). V lost 2 bases and J lost 9, with 15 bases in between. In germline, CDR1 is SGHDT, CDR2 YYEEEE. The CDR3 loop spans 13 amino acids. CDR3 residues: CASSFSTGTRQYF. CDR3 coding DNA: TGTGCCAGCAGCTTCTCCACAGGGACAAGGCAGTACTTC.

The CDR3 nucleotides are TGCGCCAGCAGCCAATATGGGACTAGCGGTTTCAATGAGCAGTTCTTC. This gives the protein CASSQYGTSGFNEQFF. This chain links TRBV4-1 with TRBJ2-1; 11 positions match TRBD2. Unmatched junction bases numbered 6, after V lost 2 bases and J lost 6 bases. The CDR3 runs to 16 residues. The germline CDR1 and CDR2 sequences are MGHRA and YSYEKL.

The CDR3 is CATSAEVTDTQYF. In nucleotides, the CDR3 is TGTGCCACCAGTGCGGAGGTTACAGATACGCAGTATTTT. The chain carries TRBV24-1 and TRBJ2-3; the D gene is possibly TRBD2 (5 bases). CDR1 and CDR2 (germline): KGHDR, SFDVKD. V was cut by 5 bases and J by 3 bases, with 8 bases left in between. The CDR3 is 13 residues long.

This clone was seen more than once but under ten times. The chain carries TRBV6-2 or TRBV6-3 and TRBJ2-2; TRBD2 matches at 7 bases. J gave up 1 base and V 0 bases, and 5 bases lay outside the gene matches. Germline V CDR1 and CDR2: MNHEY, SVGEGT. The CDR3 has 17 residues. CDR3: CASSYSMSSGNTGELFF. The CDR3 coding sequence is TGTGCCAGCAGTTACTCGATGTCTAGCGGGAACACCGGGGAGCTGTTTTTT.

This sequence joins TRBV7-8 and TRBJ1-2; no firm D call. The CDR3 contains 13 residues. V gave up 1 base and J gave up 6 bases, with 9 bases separating them. From germline, CDR1 is SGHVS and CDR2 FQNEAQ. The CDR3 reads CASSLDRGNGYTF. CDR3 in DNA: TGTGCCAGCAGCTTAGATCGAGGGAATGGCTACACCTTC.

As for this clone: In the same sample, other DNA sequences code for this CDR3. This chain uses TRBV5-1 with TRBJ1-1, with D possibly being TRBD1 (6 bases). CDR1 and CDR2 (germline): SGHRS, YFSETQ. V lost 3 bases to trimming and J lost 1 base, with 7 bases between them. The CDR3 is made up of 13 amino acids. The CDR3 coding sequence is TGCGCCAGCAGCTCACAGGGGAACACTGAAGCTTTCTTT. Translating gives CASSSQGNTEAFF.

This clone was observed a single time. The V call is TRBV2, the J call TRBJ2-2, with 9 bases fitting TRBD2. Germline loops: CDR1 SNHLY, CDR2 FYNNEI. This CDR3 is built from 15 residues. V shed 6 bases and J 3 bases; nucleotides not matched to a gene: 5. The CDR3 DNA is TGTGCCAGCAGCCCCGGGACTAGCTACACCGGGGAGCTGTTTTTT. Protein product: CASSPGTSYTGELFF. The full variable domain, with the rest looked up from reference TRBV2 and TRBJ2-2, is EPEVTQTPSHQVTQMGQEVILRCVPISNHLYFYWYRQILGQKVEFLVSFYNNEISEKSEIFDDQFSVERPDGSNFTLKIRSTKLEDSAMYFCASSPGTSYTGELFFGEGSRLTVL.

The chain employs TRBV7-9 and TRBJ1-6, with D perhaps matching TRBD1 (5 bases). This CDR3 has 16 residues. V was cut by 5 bases and J by 4 bases, with 15 bases left in between. Germline V CDR1 and CDR2: SEHNR, FQNEAQ (reference sequence). DNA of the CDR3: TGTGCCAGCAGCCAGCGGGCAGGGAGATATAATTCACCCCTCCACTTT. Protein product: CASSQRAGRYNSPLHF.

The chain uses TRBV11-2 and TRBJ2-2; the D gene is possibly TRBD1 (6 bases). The CDR3 sequence is 15 residues long. V was shortened by 1 base and J by 8 bases, with 14 bases between the two germline ends. The germline CDR1 and CDR2 sequences are SGHAT and FQNNGV. CDR3 nucleotide sequence: TGTGCCAGCAGCTTAGGTACAGGGAGTCGGGGGGAGCTGTTTTTT. It codes for CASSLGTGSRGELFF.

The rearrangement links TRBV10-1 to TRBJ1-1; TRBD1 is a possible D gene (5 bases). CDR3 length equals 16 residues. The V end lost 3 bases, the J end lost 3 bases, and 17 bases lay between the germline ends. The germline V gene has CDR1 WNHNN and CDR2 SYGVQD (reference sequence). The CDR3 loop is CASSDKGKNWDTEAFF. CDR3 DNA: TGCGCCAGCAGTGATAAGGGGAAAAACTGGGACACTGAAGCTTTCTTT.